This T cell receptor beta chain was documented in a study of glioma-infiltrating T cells after dendritic cell vaccination. The CDR3 runs to 15 residues. Germline assignment: CDR1 SGHRS and CDR2 YFSETQ. Unmatched junction bases numbered 4, after V lost 2 bases and J lost 4 bases. Clones were read by immunoSEQ multiplex PCR, and TCRdb kept only the in-frame ones, dropping some. The table has over 90,000 clones, more than 70% seen once. This chain joins TRBV5-1 and TRBJ1-3, with 9 nucleotides matching TRBD1. The receptor comes from a human donor with glioblastoma. This specimen was blood, taken before dendritic cell vaccination. The CDR3 DNA is TGCGCCAGCAGCTTACAGGGGGCGAAAGGAAACACCATATATTTT. This translates into CASSLQGAKGNTIYF.